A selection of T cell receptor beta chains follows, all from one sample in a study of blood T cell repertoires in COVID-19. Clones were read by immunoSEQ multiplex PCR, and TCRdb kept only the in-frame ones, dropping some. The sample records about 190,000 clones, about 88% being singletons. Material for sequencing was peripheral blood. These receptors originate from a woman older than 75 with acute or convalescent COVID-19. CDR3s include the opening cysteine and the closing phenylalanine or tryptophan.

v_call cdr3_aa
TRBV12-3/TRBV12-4 CASSVLRVTEAFF
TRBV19 CASSIQGLGNTIYF
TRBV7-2 CASSLQGSEAPLHF
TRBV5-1 CASSGRTSGSYEQYF
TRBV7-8 CASSLPGLAFYEQYF
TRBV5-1 CASSLGLGGSDTQYF
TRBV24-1 CATSGTRQRNSPLHF
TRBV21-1 CASSQLAYYEQYF
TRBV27 CASSEGLAGLFEQYF
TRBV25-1 CASSKRERTEAFF
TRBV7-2 CASSLVGGDNYGYTF
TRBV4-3 CASSPQGRENTQYF
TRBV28 CASSKQTDNQPQHF
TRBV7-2 CASSLEREMSDTQYF
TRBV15 CATSSPIDFEKLFF
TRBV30 CAWTTGRGETQYF
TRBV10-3 CAISDRGRGSDEQFF
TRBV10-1 CAGRRGSTDTQYF
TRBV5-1 CASSLAAGGGTEAFF
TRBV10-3 CAIGRVGGGEETQYF
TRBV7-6 CASSRLQGTEAFF
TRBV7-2 CASSLRGPLNTEAFF